This entry lists 24 T cell receptor beta chains sequenced from one sample in a study of blood T cell repertoires in COVID-19. Generated by immunoSEQ multiplex PCR, the TCRdb table keeps only in-frame clones and is missing some. The sample consists of around 180,000 clones, under 80% of them appearing once. The sequenced material came from peripheral blood. These receptors were collected from an elderly woman with acute or convalescent COVID-19.

This chain joins TRBV2 and TRBJ1-6; 7 bases align to TRBD1. Germline-derived CDR1 and CDR2 are SNHLY and FYNNEI. The CDR3 is 14 residues long. The V gene end was trimmed by 4 bases and the J gene end by 8 bases; junction bases not matched to a gene: 5. The CDR3 protein is CASSGGQGDSPLHF. CDR3 in DNA: TGTGCCAGCAGTGGGGGGCAGGGGGATTCACCCCTCCACTTT.

The chain uses TRBV19 and TRBJ2-1, with 15 nucleotides matching TRBD2. The germline gives CDR1 LNHDA, CDR2 SQIVND (reference sequence). CDR3 length equals 15 residues. V trimming: 10 bases; J trimming: 9 bases; junction bases outside the gene matches: 10. CDR3 sequence reads: CATRLPGLAGGEQFF. Here the CDR3 DNA reads TGTGCCACCAGACTTCCGGGACTAGCGGGAGGTGAGCAGTTCTTC.

The chain joins TRBV9 to TRBJ1-1; TRBD1 agrees at 8 bases. CDR3 length equals 15 residues. Looked up from germline, CDR1 is SGDLS and CDR2 is YYNGEE. The trim removed 4 bases at V and 3 bases at J, leaving 8 bases unmatched. CDR3 DNA: TGTGCCAGCAGCCACAGACAGGGGATATACACTGAAGCTTTCTTT. Amino acids: CASSHRQGIYTEAFF.

The V gene is TRBV5-6, the J gene TRBJ1-2; no definite D call. Deletions cut 0 bases from V and 5 bases from J, with 11 bases between. Germline assignment: CDR1 SGHDT and CDR2 YYEEEE. This CDR3 is 14 amino acids long. This chain's CDR3 is CASSLVGRPYGYTF. In DNA, the CDR3 is TGTGCCAGCAGCTTGGTCGGCAGGCCATATGGCTACACCTTC.

The DNA for the CDR3 is TGTGCCAGCAGTTACAGAGGGACTAGCTCCTACAATGAGCAGTTCTTC. It specifies CASSYRGTSSYNEQFF. The chain recombines TRBV6-5 with TRBJ2-1; TRBD2 aligns across 8 bases. Germline loops: CDR1 MNHEY, CDR2 SVGAGI. CDR3 length: 16 amino acids. V gave up 2 bases and J gave up 0 bases; unmatched junction bases: 3.

J is TRBJ1-1 and V is TRBV10-3, with TRBD1 matching 8 bases. This CDR3 has 13 residues. The germline CDR1 and CDR2 sequences are ENHRY and SYGVKD. V lost 7 bases, J lost 10 bases, and 11 bases stayed unmatched. The CDR3 protein is CAITPDRAVGAFF. In DNA, the CDR3 is TGTGCCATCACCCCGGACAGGGCCGTCGGAGCTTTCTTT.

The rearrangement links TRBV9 to TRBJ2-2; a possible D gene is TRBD1 (5 bases). Germline loops: CDR1 SGDLS, CDR2 YYNGEE. Trimming took 4 bases from V and 4 from J, leaving 8 bases between them. This CDR3 is built from 13 residues. CDR3 protein: CASSPRATGELFF. CDR3 nucleotide sequence: TGTGCCAGCAGCCCCAGGGCCACCGGGGAGCTGTTTTTT.

This clone was recorded only once. CDR3 nucleotide sequence: TGTGCCAGCAGTGAAGGTTGGGGCAGCAGGGGGGTATACGAGCAGTACTTC. This sequence encodes CASSEGWGSRGVYEQYF. The chain couples TRBV6-1 to TRBJ2-7; weak D call: TRBD1 (7 bases). Germline assignment: CDR1 MNHNS and CDR2 SASEGT. Trimming removed 1 base at V and 4 bases at J, with 20 bases between. The length of the CDR3 is 17 residues.

The chain links TRBV27 to TRBJ2-7, with D tentatively TRBD2 (5 bases). Germline V CDR1 and CDR2: MNHEY, SMNVEV (reference sequence). Trimming shortened V by 5 bases and J by 3 bases, and 17 bases separated the two germline ends. CDR3 length: 15 amino acids. DNA for the CDR3: TGTGCCAGCAGTCTCCTCGGCGGGTTACTCTACGAGCAGTACTTC. This codes for CASSLLGGLLYEQYF.

The chain recombines TRBV27 with TRBJ1-2; D is possibly TRBD1 (6 bases). The germline V and J ends were trimmed by 4 bases and 4 bases, with 10 bases remaining between them. CDR3 length: 13 amino acids. Germline V gene data show CDR1 as MNHEY and CDR2 as SMNVEV (reference sequence). The CDR3 DNA sequence: TGTGCCAGCAGTTCCGACAGGTTCTATGGCTACACCTTC. Protein product: CASSSDRFYGYTF.

This clone was counted a few times. This CDR3 is CASSELVGQPNQPQHF. The CDR3 nucleotides are TGTGCCAGCAGTGAACTCGTTGGACAGCCCAATCAGCCCCAGCATTTT. The V call is TRBV6-1, the J call TRBJ1-5; perhaps TRBD1 as D (6 bases). The germline CDR1 and CDR2 sequences are MNHNS and SASEGT. This CDR3 region has 16 residues. V lost 2 bases and J lost 3, with 14 bases in between.

This rearrangement joins TRBV3-1 (or the pseudogene TRBV3-2) to TRBJ1-1, with 8 bases matching TRBD1. Germline lookup yields CDR1 LGHDT and CDR2 YNNKEL (reference sequence). CDR3 size: 13 residues. V trimming: 5 bases; J trimming: 8 bases; junction bases outside the gene matches: 7. The CDR3 DNA reads as TGTGCCAGCAGCTTCAGGGGGCTAAGGGAAGCTTTCTTT. Translated: CASSFRGLREAFF.

The chain joins TRBV27 to TRBJ2-1; possible D gene TRBD2, 5 bases. In germline, CDR1 is MNHEY, CDR2 SMNVEV (reference sequence). The V end lost 6 bases, the J end lost 7 bases, and 19 bases lay between the germline ends. CDR3 length: 15 residues. The CDR3 region is CASSPGSDPWNEQFF. The CDR3 nucleotides are TGTGCCAGCAGCCCGGGGTCAGACCCCTGGAATGAGCAGTTCTTC.

This clone was detected only a few times. The chain carries TRBV28 and TRBJ2-7; 7 bases fit TRBD1. CDR3 length: 15 amino acids. Per germline, CDR1 MDHEN and CDR2 SYDVKM. With V trimmed by 6 bases and J by 2 bases, 10 bases remained unmatched. The CDR3 region is CASRRATGLTYEQYF. The CDR3 DNA reads as TGTGCCAGCAGACGAGCGACAGGGCTAACCTACGAGCAGTACTTC.

The chain couples TRBV2 to TRBJ2-1; TRBD2 might be the D (6 bases). Trimming pared 5 bases from V and 0 bases from J, leaving 14 bases between. CDR3 length: 16 residues. Germline V gives CDR1 SNHLY, CDR2 FYNNEI. The CDR3 bases are TGTGCCAGCAGTCGGGCGGGCGGGGACTCCTACAATGAGCAGTTCTTC. Translation: CASSRAGGDSYNEQFF.

The genes are TRBV10-2 and TRBJ1-5; D is unclear. This CDR3 has 16 residues. Germline lookup yields CDR1 WSHSY and CDR2 SAAADI. With 0 bases removed from V and 0 bases from J, the gap between germline ends came to 9 bases. The CDR3 loop is CASSESTAYSNQPQHF. The CDR3 region has the DNA TGCGCCAGCAGTGAGTCAACAGCTTATAGCAATCAGCCCCAGCATTTT.

The chain joins TRBV6-5 to TRBJ1-5; D may be TRBD1 (6 bases). The ends were cut back, 6 bases at V and 9 bases at J, with 21 bases in the middle. Germline CDR1 and CDR2: MNHEY and SVGAGI. The CDR3 covers 15 residues. CDR3 sequence reads: CASRRDIEGTGPQHF. Written as DNA, the CDR3 is TGTGCCAGCAGACGGGACATAGAGGGTACGGGGCCCCAGCATTTT.

The rearrangement joins TRBV6-2 or TRBV6-3 to TRBJ2-2, with D possibly matching TRBD1 (7 bases). The CDR3 has 15 amino acids. Trimming cost V 4 bases and J 3 bases, with 12 bases left between them. CDR1 and CDR2 (germline): MNHEY, SVGEGT. This CDR3 reads CASSSQGEDTGELFF. Here the CDR3 DNA reads TGTGCCAGCAGTTCCCAGGGGGAGGACACCGGGGAGCTGTTTTTT.

This chain connects TRBV19 to TRBJ1-5; perhaps TRBD1 as D (5 bases). Germline V gene data show CDR1 as LNHDA and CDR2 as SQIVND (reference sequence). The CDR3 spans 18 residues. The germline V and J ends were trimmed by 4 bases and 6 bases, with 25 bases remaining between them. The CDR3 protein is CASSTWQGVGIVSQPQHF. The CDR3 bases are TGTGCCAGTAGTACATGGCAGGGCGTTGGAATCGTGAGTCAGCCCCAGCATTTT.

The gene calls are TRBV23-1 and TRBJ2-7, with TRBD2 as a possible D gene (6 bases). TRBV23-1 is given ORF status, its function remaining uncertain. The CDR3 spans 12 residues. Trimming shortened V by 5 bases and J by 7 bases, and 12 bases separated the two germline ends. CDR3: CASSSRGGEQYF. The DNA of the CDR3 is TGCGCCAGCAGTTCCCGGGGAGGAGAGCAGTACTTC.

This clone has a single count. The chain's CDR3 is CASSPPALETQYF. The CDR3 region has the DNA TGTGCCAGCTCACCACCAGCTCTGGAGACCCAGTACTTC. This sequence joins TRBV18 and TRBJ2-5; no clear D. This CDR3 is built from 13 residues. CDR1 is KGHSH and CDR2 is LQKENI in the germline V gene. V gave up 0 bases and J gave up 5 bases, with 7 bases separating them.

The CDR3 DNA sequence: TGTGCCAGCAGCGCGGCTTTCGGGACTAGAGATGAGCAGTTCTTC. Its protein is CASSAAFGTRDEQFF. The V and J genes are TRBV9 and TRBJ2-1, with 8 bases fitting TRBD2. With V trimmed by 3 bases and J by 8 bases, 10 bases remained unmatched. CDR3 length: 15 residues. CDR1 and CDR2 from the germline V gene are SGDLS and YYNGEE.

The genes are TRBV19 and TRBJ1-1, with a weak D call TRBD1 (6 bases). The CDR3 consists of 17 residues. Germline V gene sequence: CDR1 LNHDA, CDR2 SQIVND (reference sequence). The V gene lost 3 bases and the J gene lost 0 bases, with 17 bases spanning the gap. The CDR3 is CASSILPLTGMNTEAFF. CDR3 coding DNA: TGTGCCAGTAGTATTCTCCCGTTAACAGGGATGAACACTGAAGCTTTCTTT.

This clone was observed a few times. J is TRBJ2-7 and V is TRBV5-5, with D maybe TRBD1 (6 bases). V lost 4 bases and J lost 3, with 11 bases in between. The CDR3 runs 13 residues. The germline V gene encodes CDR1 SGHKS and CDR2 YYEKEE (reference sequence). CDR3 DNA sequence: TGTGCCAGCAGCACCTGGACAGACTACGAGCAGTACTTC. Encoded protein: CASSTWTDYEQYF. The full variable domain, rest sourced from reference TRBV5-5 and TRBJ2-7, is DAGVTQSPTHLIKTRGQQVTLRCSPISGHKSVSWYQQVLGQGPQFIFQYYEKEERGRGNFPDRFSARQFPNYSSELNVNALLLGDSALYLCASSTWTDYEQYFGPGTRLTVT.